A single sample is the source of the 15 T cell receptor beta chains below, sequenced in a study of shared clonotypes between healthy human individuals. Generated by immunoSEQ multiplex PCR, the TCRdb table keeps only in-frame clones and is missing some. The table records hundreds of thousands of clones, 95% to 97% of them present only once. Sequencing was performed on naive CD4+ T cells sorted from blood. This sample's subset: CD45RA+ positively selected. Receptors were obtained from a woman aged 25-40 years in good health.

CDR3 DNA: TGTGCCAGCAGTTCCTCCGGGACAGGGGTTATGTACGAGCAGTACTTC. Translating it yields CASSSSGTGVMYEQYF. The chain joins TRBV7-2 to TRBJ2-7; TRBD1 aligns across 10 bases. This CDR3 spans 16 amino acids. Germline V gives CDR1 SGHTA, CDR2 FQGNSA. With 6 bases clipped from V and 4 bases from J, the junction kept 12 bases outside the gene matches.

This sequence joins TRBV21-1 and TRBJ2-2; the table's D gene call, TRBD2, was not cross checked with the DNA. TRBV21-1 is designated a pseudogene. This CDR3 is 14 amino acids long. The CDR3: CASSPYWNTGELFF. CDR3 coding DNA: TGTGCCAGCAGTCCGTATTGGAACACCGGGGAGCTGTTTTTT.

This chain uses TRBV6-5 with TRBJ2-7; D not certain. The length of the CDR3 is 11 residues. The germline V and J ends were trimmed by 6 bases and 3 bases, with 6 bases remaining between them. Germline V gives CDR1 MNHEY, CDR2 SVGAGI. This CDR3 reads CASRYNYEQYF. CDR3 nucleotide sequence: TGTGCCAGCAGATACAACTACGAGCAGTACTTC.

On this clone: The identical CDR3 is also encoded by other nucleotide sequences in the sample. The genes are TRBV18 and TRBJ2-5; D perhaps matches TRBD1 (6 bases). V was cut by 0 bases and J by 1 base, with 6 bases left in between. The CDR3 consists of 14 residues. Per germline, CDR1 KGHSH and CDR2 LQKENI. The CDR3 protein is CASSPPGAQETQYF. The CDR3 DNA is TGTGCCAGCTCACCACCGGGGGCCCAAGAGACCCAGTACTTC.

As DNA, the CDR3 is TGCGCCAGCGGGCCCAGCGGGAGGGCCTACGAGCAGTACTTC. Translated: CASGPSGRAYEQYF. V is TRBV5-1 and J is TRBJ2-7; 10 bases line up with TRBD2. V lost 7 bases, J lost 2 bases, and 6 bases stayed unmatched. The CDR3 spans 14 residues. Germline CDR1 is SGHRS and CDR2 is YFSETQ.

The CDR3 spells CASSSGQQNTEAFF. Here the CDR3 DNA reads TGCGCCAGCAGCTCGGGACAGCAGAACACTGAAGCTTTCTTT. V usage is TRBV5-1 and J usage is TRBJ1-1, with TRBD1 matching over 7 bases. The CDR3 loop spans 14 amino acids. The V gene's germline CDR1 is SGHRS and CDR2 YFSETQ. V trimming: 3 bases; J trimming: 1 base; junction bases outside the gene matches: 3.

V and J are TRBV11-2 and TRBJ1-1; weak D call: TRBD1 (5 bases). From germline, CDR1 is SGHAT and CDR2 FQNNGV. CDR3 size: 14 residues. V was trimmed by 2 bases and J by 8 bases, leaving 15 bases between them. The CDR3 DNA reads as TGTGCCAGCAGCTTAAGCAGGGTCCCGTCCGAAGCTTTCTTT. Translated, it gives CASSLSRVPSEAFF.

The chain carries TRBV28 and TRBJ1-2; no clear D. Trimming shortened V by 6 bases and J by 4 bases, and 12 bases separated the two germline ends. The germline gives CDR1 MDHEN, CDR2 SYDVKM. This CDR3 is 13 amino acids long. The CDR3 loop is CASSSEGFYGYTF. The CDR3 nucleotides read TGTGCCAGCAGCTCCGAGGGATTCTATGGCTACACCTTC.

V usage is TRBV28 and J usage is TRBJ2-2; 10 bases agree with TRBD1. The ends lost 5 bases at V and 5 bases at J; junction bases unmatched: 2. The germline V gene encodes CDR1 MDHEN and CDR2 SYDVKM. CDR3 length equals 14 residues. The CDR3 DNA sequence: TGTGCCAGCAGTCGGACAGGGGGAACCGGGGAGCTGTTTTTT. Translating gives CASSRTGGTGELFF.

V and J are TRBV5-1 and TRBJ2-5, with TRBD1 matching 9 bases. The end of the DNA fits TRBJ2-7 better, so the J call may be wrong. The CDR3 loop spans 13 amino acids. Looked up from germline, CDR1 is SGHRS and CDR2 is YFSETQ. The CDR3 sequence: CASSGGQGYEQYF. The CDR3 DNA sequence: TGCGCCAGCAGCGGGGGACAGGGTTACGAGCAGTACTTC.

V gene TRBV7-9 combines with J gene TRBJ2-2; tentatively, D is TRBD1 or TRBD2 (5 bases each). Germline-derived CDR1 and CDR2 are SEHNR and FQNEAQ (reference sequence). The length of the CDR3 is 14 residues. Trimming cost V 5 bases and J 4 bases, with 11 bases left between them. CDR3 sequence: CASSHLGATGELFF. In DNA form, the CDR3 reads TGTGCCAGCAGCCATCTCGGGGCCACCGGGGAGCTGTTTTTT.

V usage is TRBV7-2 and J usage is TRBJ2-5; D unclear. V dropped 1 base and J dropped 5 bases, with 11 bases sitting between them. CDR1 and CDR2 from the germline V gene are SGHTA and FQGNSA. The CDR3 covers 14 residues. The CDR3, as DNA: TGTGCCAGCAGCTTAGGAGGTAGAGCGGAGACCCAGTACTTC. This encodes CASSLGGRAETQYF. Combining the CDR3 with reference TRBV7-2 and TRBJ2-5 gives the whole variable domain GAGVSQSPSNKVTEKGKDVELRCDPISGHTALYWYRQSLGQGLEFLIYFQGNSAPDKSGLPSDRFSAERTGGSVSTLTIQRTQQEDSAVYLCASSLGGRAETQYFGPGTRLLVL.

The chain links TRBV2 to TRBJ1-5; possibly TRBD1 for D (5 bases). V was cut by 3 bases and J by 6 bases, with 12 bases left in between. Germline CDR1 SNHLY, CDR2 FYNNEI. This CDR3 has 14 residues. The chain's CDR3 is CASSEGQRIQPQHF. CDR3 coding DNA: TGTGCCAGCAGTGAGGGGCAGAGGATTCAGCCCCAGCATTTT.

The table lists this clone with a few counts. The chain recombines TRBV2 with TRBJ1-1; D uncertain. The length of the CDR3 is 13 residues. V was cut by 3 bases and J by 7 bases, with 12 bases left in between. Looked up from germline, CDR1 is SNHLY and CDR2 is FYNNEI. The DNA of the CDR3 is TGTGCCAGCAGTGAGATAGCAAAGATTGAAGCTTTCTTT. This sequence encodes CASSEIAKIEAFF.

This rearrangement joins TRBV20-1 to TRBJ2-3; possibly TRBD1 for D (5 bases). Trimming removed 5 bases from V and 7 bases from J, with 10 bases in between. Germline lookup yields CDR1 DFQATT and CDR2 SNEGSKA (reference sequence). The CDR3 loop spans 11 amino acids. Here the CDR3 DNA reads TGCAGTGCTCAGCAGGGAAATACGCAGTATTTT. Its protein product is CSAQQGNTQYF.